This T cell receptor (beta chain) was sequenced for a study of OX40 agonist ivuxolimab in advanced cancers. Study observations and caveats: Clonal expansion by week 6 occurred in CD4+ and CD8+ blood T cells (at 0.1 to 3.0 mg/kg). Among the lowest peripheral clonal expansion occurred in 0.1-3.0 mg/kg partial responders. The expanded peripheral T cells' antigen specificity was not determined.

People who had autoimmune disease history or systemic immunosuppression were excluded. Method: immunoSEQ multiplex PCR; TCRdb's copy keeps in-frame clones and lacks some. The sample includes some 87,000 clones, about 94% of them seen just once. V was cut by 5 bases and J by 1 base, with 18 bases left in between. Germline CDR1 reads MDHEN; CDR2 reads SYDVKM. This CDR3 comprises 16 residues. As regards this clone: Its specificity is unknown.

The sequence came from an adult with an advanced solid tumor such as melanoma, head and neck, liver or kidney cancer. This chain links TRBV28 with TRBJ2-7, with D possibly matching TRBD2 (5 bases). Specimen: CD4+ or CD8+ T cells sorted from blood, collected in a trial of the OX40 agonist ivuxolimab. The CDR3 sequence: CASSPNIRTLSYEQYF. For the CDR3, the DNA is TGTGCCAGCAGTCCGAACATAAGGACTCTATCCTACGAGCAGTACTTC.